Below are 3 T cell receptor beta chains sequenced from a single sample in a study of blood T cells in healthy people across ages. Using a J-beta primer mix together with a sample-barcoded 5' primer, a second PCR was run for roughly 7 to 11 cycles. TCRdb redid the calling of the 5' RACE reads with MiXCR, one entry per CDR3 protein. The sample has about 1.5 million distinct CDR3 sequences; about 45% are singletons. Material: blood. The origin of the receptors is a woman in her late teens or twenties in good health.

In this sample, this clonotype turned up a few times. V and J are TRBV6-6 and TRBJ1-2; no firm D call. Trimming stripped 5 bases from V and 5 bases from J, with 12 bases between. Germline values: CDR1 MNHNY, CDR2 SVGAGI (reference sequence). This CDR3 has 13 amino acids. In DNA form, the CDR3 reads TGTGCCAGCAGTGCCAACCCAATATATGGCTACACCTTC. This encodes CASSANPIYGYTF.

This clonotype was detected only a few times. The rearrangement uses TRBV6-2 or TRBV6-3 and TRBJ2-3; tentatively, D is TRBD1 (7 bases). This CDR3 contains 14 residues. Deletions cut 7 bases from V and 6 bases from J, with 17 bases between. Germline assignment: CDR1 MNHEY and CDR2 SVGEGT. The CDR3 DNA reads TGTGCCAGCACCCGAGGTGGAGGGGGCGATACGCAGTATTTT. Residues: CASTRGGGGDTQYF.

This clonotype was recorded many times. The chain carries TRBV7-9 and TRBJ2-7; 11 nucleotides agree with TRBD2. Germline V gives CDR1 SEHNR, CDR2 FQNEAQ (reference sequence). Losses at the gene ends were 8 bases for V and 4 bases for J; bases not matched to a gene: 7. The CDR3 has 14 residues. The chain's CDR3 is CASSLAGGGYEQYF. CDR3 coding DNA: TGTGCCAGCTCCTTAGCGGGAGGGGGATACGAGCAGTACTTC.